The T cell receptor beta chain under discussion was sequenced for a study of blood T cell repertoires in COVID-19. Assay: immunoSEQ multiplex PCR; the TCRdb copy retains only in-frame clones and omits some. The sample lists about 140,000 clones; approximately 83% were seen once. CDR1 SEHNR and CDR2 FQNEAQ come from the germline V gene (reference sequence). CDR3 length: 16 amino acids. V was shortened by 5 bases and J by 7 bases, with 21 bases between the two germline ends. This chain uses TRBV7-9 with TRBJ2-1, with a weak D call TRBD2 (6 bases). Input material: peripheral blood. The sequence came from a woman between 55 and 75 years old with acute or convalescent COVID-19. CDR3 coding DNA: TGTGCCAGCAGCCCTTTCTCTAGCGTCCCCTCTAATGAGCAGTTCTTC. Translated, it gives CASSPFSSVPSNEQFF.